A single sample is the source of the 27 T cell receptor beta chains below, sequenced in a study of cytomegalovirus exposure and HLA in healthy donors. Primers included in the PCR were 60 Vbeta and 13 Jbeta primers. Generated by immunoSEQ multiplex PCR, the TCRdb table keeps only in-frame clones and is missing some. This sample has around 120,000 clones; around 79% occur once, and the top ten carry 3.1%. The sample comprised PBMCs. These receptors originate from a middle-aged woman in good health and CMV-seronegative.

The chain is built from TRBV10-2 and TRBJ2-7, with 10 bases identical to TRBD1. Germline CDR1 and CDR2: WSHSY and SAAADI. V lost 5 bases and J lost 0; bases outside the gene matches: 16. The CDR3 length is 19 residues. The chain's CDR3 is CASSHNERDRGLLSYEQYF. The CDR3, as DNA: TGCGCCAGCAGTCACAACGAGCGGGACAGGGGCCTACTCTCCTACGAGCAGTACTTC.

This chain connects TRBV29-1 to TRBJ2-1; TRBD1 matches at 9 bases. Germline V gene data show CDR1 as SQVTM and CDR2 as ANQGSEA. The CDR3 is made up of 14 amino acids. The J segment lost 8 bases and the V segment lost 7 bases, leaving 12 bases of the junction unmatched. The CDR3 reads CSGEPADRGDEQFF. In DNA, the CDR3 is TGCAGCGGAGAGCCGGCGGACAGGGGTGATGAGCAGTTCTTC.

This clone appeared a few times. The chain links TRBV18 to TRBJ2-7, with D perhaps TRBD1 (6 bases). Germline values: CDR1 KGHSH, CDR2 LQKENI. The CDR3 totals 15 residues. Trimming cost V 6 bases and J 2 bases, with 17 bases left between them. The chain's CDR3 is CASSPKQGTAYEQYF. The CDR3 DNA is TGTGCCAGCTCCCCGAAACAGGGAACGGCCTACGAGCAGTACTTC.

V and J are TRBV5-1 and TRBJ1-5; a possible D gene is TRBD1 (5 bases). V shed 4 bases and J shed 0 bases, with 11 bases lying between them. This CDR3 is 15 amino acids long. Germline CDR1 and CDR2: SGHRS and YFSETQ. CDR3 region: CASSPGGDSNQPQHF. For the CDR3, the DNA is TGCGCCAGCAGCCCTGGAGGGGATAGCAATCAGCCCCAGCATTTT.

The chain recombines TRBV2 with TRBJ1-3; possibly TRBD1 for D (6 bases). Trimming cost V 4 bases and J 2 bases, with 15 bases left between them. Germline values: CDR1 SNHLY, CDR2 FYNNEI. The CDR3 runs to 16 residues. CDR3 sequence reads: CASSVTGTRTGNTIYF. In DNA, the CDR3 is TGTGCCAGCAGTGTCACAGGGACCCGCACTGGAAACACCATATATTTT.

The CDR3 DNA sequence: TGTGCCAGCACGTTCGGGGACGAGCAGTACTTC. As protein: CASTFGDEQYF. This chain uses TRBV6-5 with TRBJ2-7; a weak D match, TRBD2 (5 bases). Germline CDR1 reads MNHEY; CDR2 reads SVGAGI. There are 11 residues in the CDR3. Trimming removed 7 bases from V and 5 bases from J, with 9 bases in between.

In this sample, this clone turned up once. The V and J genes are TRBV7-2 and TRBJ1-6; 7 positions agree with TRBD1. In germline, CDR1 is SGHTA, CDR2 FQGNSA. Losses at the gene ends were 6 bases for V and 6 bases for J; bases not matched to a gene: 5. The CDR3 spans 14 residues. The CDR3 loop is CASRPGQLNSPLHF. CDR3 bases: TGTGCCAGCAGGCCGGGACAGCTTAATTCACCCCTCCACTTT.

The CDR3 DNA follows: TGTGCCAGCAGCGGAGAGGGCTTCTCCTACGAGCAGTACTTC. It is translated as CASSGEGFSYEQYF. The gene calls are TRBV9 and TRBJ2-7, with D tentatively TRBD2 (5 bases). The CDR3 is 14 residues long. Germline loops: CDR1 SGDLS, CDR2 YYNGEE. Trimming stripped 3 bases from V and 0 bases from J, with 10 bases between. Variable domain in full (rest from reference TRBV9 and TRBJ2-7): DSGVTQTPKHLITATGQRVTLRCSPRSGDLSVYWYQQSLDQGLQFLIQYYNGEERAKGNILERFSAQQFPDLHSELNLSSLELGDSALYFCASSGEGFSYEQYFGPGTRLTVT.

Concerning this clone: At one end the junction does not follow the germline gene, possibly because of a read error. The genes are TRBV19 and TRBJ2-2; D may be TRBD2 (5 bases). CDR1 is LNHDA and CDR2 is SQIVND in the germline V gene (reference sequence). The length of the CDR3 is 13 residues. As DNA, the CDR3 is TGTGCCAGTAGAATAGTACGGGACGGGGAGCTGTTTTTT. It specifies CASRIVRDGELFF.

The chain recombines TRBV28 with TRBJ2-2; 8 bases map to TRBD1. Trimming removed 6 bases from V and 1 base from J; junction bases left unmatched: 13. The germline V gene encodes CDR1 MDHEN and CDR2 SYDVKM. The CDR3 runs to 18 residues. This CDR3 is CASSTPPWGTGNTGELFF. CDR3 sequence (DNA): TGTGCCAGCAGCACCCCACCCTGGGGGACAGGGAACACCGGGGAGCTGTTTTTT. Complete variable domain (other parts from reference TRBV28 and TRBJ2-2): DVKVTQSSRYLVKRTGEKVFLECVQDMDHENMFWYRQDPGLGLRLIYFSYDVKMKEKGDIPEGYSVSREKKERFSLILESASTNQTSMYLCASSTPPWGTGNTGELFFGEGSRLTVL.

V gene TRBV5-1 combines with J gene TRBJ2-3; TRBD2 matches at 10 bases. This CDR3 spans 15 amino acids. The junction had 4 bases not matched to a gene; V was cut back by 5 bases and J by 1 base. Germline-derived CDR1 and CDR2 are SGHRS and YFSETQ. In DNA form, the CDR3 reads TGCGCCAGCAGAGGAGCGGGAGGGGGCACAGATACGCAGTATTTT. Encoded protein: CASRGAGGGTDTQYF.

The gene calls are TRBV7-2 and TRBJ1-2, with 10 bases matching TRBD1. The V segment lost 5 bases and the J segment 6 bases; nucleotides outside the gene matches: 9. CDR3 length: 15 residues. CDR1 and CDR2 (germline): SGHTA, FQGNSA. The CDR3 DNA is TGTGCCAGCAGCCCCTGGACAGGGGGGGAGGATGGCTACACCTTC. Translating it yields CASSPWTGGEDGYTF.

As DNA, the CDR3 is TGTGCCAGCTCACGCGATTTCCCCGGGACAGGGGACTACGAGCAGTACTTC. Protein product: CASSRDFPGTGDYEQYF. The chain has TRBV18 and TRBJ2-7, with 10 nucleotides matching TRBD1. The germline CDR1 and CDR2 sequences are KGHSH and LQKENI. CDR3 length: 17 amino acids. V was pared by 4 bases and J by 3 bases, with 12 bases of the junction left unmatched.

This clone has only one observation. The CDR3 is CASGPYITQYF. For the CDR3, the DNA is TGTGCTAGTGGTCCGTACATAACGCAGTACTTC. The chain uses TRBV12-5 and TRBJ2-7, with D unclear. The V gene lost 5 bases and the J gene lost 9 bases, with 11 bases spanning the gap. Germline-derived CDR1 and CDR2 are LGHNT and FRNRAP. CDR3 length equals 11 residues.

This clone has just one count. The chain recombines TRBV5-1 with TRBJ1-2; 8 nucleotides match TRBD1. The trim removed 6 bases at V and 1 base at J, leaving 2 bases unmatched. CDR3 length: 13 residues. The germline gives CDR1 SGHRS, CDR2 YFSETQ. The CDR3 bases are TGCGCCAGCAAAGGACAGGGTAACTATGGCTACACCTTC. Translating it yields CASKGQGNYGYTF.

The chain recombines TRBV9 with TRBJ1-4; D possibly corresponds to TRBD1 (6 bases). The length of the CDR3 is 15 residues. The V end lost 0 bases, the J end lost 8 bases, and 14 bases lay between the germline ends. Germline V gene lookup returns CDR1 SGDLS and CDR2 YYNGEE. CDR3 amino acids: CASSVGGGTREKLFF. The CDR3, as DNA: TGTGCCAGCAGCGTAGGAGGGGGAACTCGGGAAAAACTGTTTTTT. The full variable domain, rest sourced from reference TRBV9 and TRBJ1-4, is DSGVTQTPKHLITATGQRVTLRCSPRSGDLSVYWYQQSLDQGLQFLIQYYNGEERAKGNILERFSAQQFPDLHSELNLSSLELGDSALYFCASSVGGGTREKLFFGSGTQLSVL.

This sequence joins TRBV5-5 and TRBJ2-7, with no clear D. The germline V gene has CDR1 SGHKS and CDR2 YYEKEE (reference sequence). The CDR3 spans 14 residues. Trimming cost V 2 bases and J 1 base, with 10 bases left between them. In nucleotides, the CDR3 is TGTGCCAGCAGCTTTAATACTGTTTCCTACGAGCAGTACTTC. It encodes CASSFNTVSYEQYF. The full variable domain, completed using reference TRBV5-5 and TRBJ2-7, is DAGVTQSPTHLIKTRGQQVTLRCSPISGHKSVSWYQQVLGQGPQFIFQYYEKEERGRGNFPDRFSARQFPNYSSELNVNALLLGDSALYLCASSFNTVSYEQYFGPGTRLTVT.

The chain is built from TRBV27 and TRBJ2-7, with TRBD2 identical over 11 bases. The ends lost 4 bases at V and 3 bases at J; junction bases unmatched: 5. The CDR3 sequence is 15 residues long. Germline V lookup: CDR1 MNHEY, CDR2 SMNVEV (reference sequence). The CDR3 region has the DNA TGTGCCAGCAGTTCTGCCGGGACTAGCGGCTACGAGCAGTACTTC. Amino acid sequence: CASSSAGTSGYEQYF.

J is TRBJ1-1 and V is TRBV7-8; a weak D match, TRBD1 (5 bases). Germline assignment: CDR1 SGHVS and CDR2 FQNEAQ. CDR3 size: 15 residues. Trimming pared 5 bases from V and 0 bases from J, leaving 13 bases between. CDR3 nucleotide sequence: TGTGCCAGCAGCCCACTGGCGGGGGTGAACACTGAAGCTTTCTTT. The encoded protein is CASSPLAGVNTEAFF. Filled out from reference TRBV7-8 and TRBJ1-1, the complete variable domain reads GAGVSQSPRYKVAKRGQDVALRCDPISGHVSLFWYQQALGQGPEFLTYFQNEAQLDKSGLPSDRFFAERPEGSVSTLKIQRTQQEDSAVYLCASSPLAGVNTEAFFGQGTRLTVV.

The rearrangement joins TRBV7-2 to TRBJ2-3; 7 nucleotides line up with TRBD1. Germline trimming cut 1 base from V and 4 bases from J; bases unmatched to any gene: 5. The CDR3 sequence is 15 residues long. Germline CDR1 and CDR2: SGHTA and FQGNSA. In nucleotides, the CDR3 is TGTGCCAGCAGCTTAGAGGCAGGGGGATCAGATACGCAGTATTTT. Translation gives CASSLEAGGSDTQYF. The entire variable domain, with the rest obtained from reference TRBV7-2 and TRBJ2-3, is as follows: GAGVSQSPSNKVTEKGKDVELRCDPISGHTALYWYRQSLGQGLEFLIYFQGNSAPDKSGLPSDRFSAERTGGSVSTLTIQRTQQEDSAVYLCASSLEAGGSDTQYFGPGTRLTVL.

The chain carries TRBV6-5 and TRBJ1-2; the match to TRBD1 covers 7 bases. V was clipped by 6 bases and J by 8 bases; unmatched bases: 9. From germline, CDR1 is MNHEY and CDR2 SVGAGI. The CDR3 covers 13 residues. Here the CDR3 reads CASRDPRGYGYTF. CDR3 coding DNA: TGTGCCAGCAGGGATCCCAGGGGGTACGGCTACACCTTC.

The V gene is TRBV14, the J gene TRBJ2-6; a weak D match, TRBD1 (6 bases). Germline CDR1 SGHDN, CDR2 FVKESK. The CDR3 has 21 amino acids. V was trimmed by 2 bases and J by 0 bases, leaving 23 bases between them. CDR3 sequence reads: CASSQSPSRGRLRSGANVLTF. CDR3 coding DNA: TGTGCCAGCAGCCAATCACCTTCCAGGGGCCGCCTGCGCTCTGGGGCCAACGTCCTGACTTTC. The variable domain in full, with the rest retrieved from reference TRBV14 and TRBJ2-6, is EAGVTQFPSHSVIEKGQTVTLRCDPISGHDNLYWYRRVMGKEIKFLLHFVKESKQDESGMPNNRFLAERTGGTYSTLKVQPAELEDSGVYFCASSQSPSRGRLRSGANVLTFGAGSRLTVL.

The chain links TRBV9 to TRBJ1-6, with D possibly being TRBD1 (5 bases). Trimming took 0 bases from V and 7 from J, leaving 11 bases between them. The CDR3 totals 15 residues. Looked up from germline, CDR1 is SGDLS and CDR2 is YYNGEE. The CDR3 loop is CASSVEGRTNSPLHF. The CDR3 region has the DNA TGTGCCAGCAGCGTAGAGGGCAGGACAAATTCACCCCTCCACTTT. The variable domain in full, with the rest retrieved from reference TRBV9 and TRBJ1-6, is DSGVTQTPKHLITATGQRVTLRCSPRSGDLSVYWYQQSLDQGLQFLIQYYNGEERAKGNILERFSAQQFPDLHSELNLSSLELGDSALYFCASSVEGRTNSPLHFGNGTRLTVT.

The chain carries TRBV5-6 and TRBJ1-1, with D perhaps TRBD1 (6 bases). CDR1 and CDR2 (germline): SGHDT, YYEEEE. The CDR3 contains 13 residues. V lost 0 bases and J lost 8, with 11 bases in between. The CDR3 nucleotides are TGTGCCAGCAGCTTGGTGGACAGTTCAGAAGCTTTCTTT. Translating gives CASSLVDSSEAFF.

The chain is built from TRBV11-2 and TRBJ2-7; D uncertain. Germline CDR1 and CDR2: SGHAT and FQNNGV. The CDR3 totals 16 residues. V was trimmed by 0 bases and J by 9 bases, leaving 21 bases between them. The CDR3 DNA reads as TGTGCCAGCAGCTTAGAGGAACAGAGAAGAATGAGAGCGCAGTACTTC. Its protein is CASSLEEQRRMRAQYF. Complete variable domain (other parts from reference TRBV11-2 and TRBJ2-7): EAGVAQSPRYKIIEKRQSVAFWCNPISGHATLYWYQQILGQGPKLLIQFQNNGVVDDSQLPKDRFSAERLKGVDSTLKIQPAKLEDSAVYLCASSLEEQRRMRAQYFGPGTRLTVT.

The V gene is TRBV6-1, the J gene TRBJ2-7, with 7 bases that match TRBD2. CDR3 size: 15 residues. With V trimmed by 2 bases and J by 6 bases, 10 bases remained unmatched. Germline loops: CDR1 MNHNS, CDR2 SASEGT. The CDR3 sequence: CASSERISGTGEQYF. Here the CDR3 DNA reads TGTGCCAGCAGTGAAAGGATAAGCGGGACGGGCGAGCAGTACTTC.

The chain recombines TRBV28 with TRBJ1-2; perhaps TRBD1 as D (5 bases). Per germline, CDR1 MDHEN and CDR2 SYDVKM. CDR3 length equals 12 residues. V lost 5 bases and J 1 base, leaving 5 bases between the germline ends. The CDR3 nucleotides are TGTGCCAGCAGTCAGGGTAACTATGGCTACACCTTC. This translates into CASSQGNYGYTF.